Shown below are 16 T cell receptor beta chains from a single sample sequenced in a study of T-cell memory formation after mild COVID-19. TCRdb re-derived calls from the 5' RACE reads in MiXCR, one entry per CDR3 protein. The table records 40,000 to 45,000 distinct CDR3 sequences, 7.3% of them present only once. The sequenced material came from PBMCs or a T cell subset sorted from them (not recorded which). These receptors all come from a man younger than 30 who had mild COVID-19 (a few samples of this study predate the infection). Cell type and time point are not known.

V gene TRBV7-3 combines with J gene TRBJ2-1; D is unresolved. The V and J ends lost 4 bases and 3 bases respectively, with 13 bases between them. CDR1 SGHTA and CDR2 FQGTGA come from the germline V gene. The CDR3 runs to 15 residues. The CDR3 coding sequence is TGTGCCAGCAGCTCCCTTTTAGGAAGCTACAATGAGCAGTTCTTC. This gives the protein CASSSLLGSYNEQFF.

The V gene is TRBV4-1, the J gene TRBJ2-1, with 7 nucleotides matching TRBD1. Germline CDR1 reads MGHRA; CDR2 reads YSYEKL. The trim removed 1 base at V and 6 bases at J, leaving 6 bases unmatched. The CDR3 is made up of 15 amino acids. The CDR3 loop reads CASSQGQGASNEQFF. CDR3 in DNA: TGCGCCAGCAGCCAAGGACAGGGAGCATCCAATGAGCAGTTCTTC.

A few counts support this clonotype. The chain carries TRBV7-2 and TRBJ1-2; D might be TRBD1 (6 bases). V shed 1 base and J shed 5 bases, with 14 bases lying between them. The germline V gene encodes CDR1 SGHTA and CDR2 FQGNSA. The length of the CDR3 is 15 residues. CDR3 in amino acids: CASSLVGGLHYGYTF. CDR3 nucleotide sequence: TGTGCCAGCAGCTTAGTCGGGGGGCTACATTATGGCTACACCTTC.

This clonotype was observed a handful of times. The genes are TRBV2 and TRBJ2-2, with TRBD2 matching 8 bases. Germline loops: CDR1 SNHLY, CDR2 FYNNEI. The CDR3 spans 16 residues. Trimming at V came to 4 bases and at J to 0 bases, leaving 4 bases not matched to a gene. CDR3 residues: CASSVRGGSNTGELFF. CDR3 DNA sequence: TGTGCCAGCAGTGTGCGCGGGGGGTCGAACACCGGGGAGCTGTTTTTT.

This clonotype was recorded a few times. The CDR3: CASSLGILTGELFF. In DNA, the CDR3 is TGTGCCAGCAGCTTAGGGATTTTAACCGGGGAGCTGTTTTTT. This chain links TRBV7-2 with TRBJ2-2; D gene unclear. CDR1 and CDR2 from the germline V gene are SGHTA and FQGNSA. This CDR3 comprises 14 residues. V was clipped by 1 base and J by 5 bases, with 8 bases between them.

The chain uses TRBV20-1 and TRBJ1-2, with a possible D match to TRBD1 (5 bases). V lost 6 bases, J lost 5 bases, and 13 bases lay in between. Germline V gene sequence: CDR1 DFQATT, CDR2 SNEGSKA (reference sequence). This CDR3 contains 12 residues. CDR3 DNA: TGCAGTGCCCCACGACAGTCGTATGGCTACACCTTC. This gives the protein CSAPRQSYGYTF.

This clonotype was seen a handful of times. The V call is TRBV6-5, the J call TRBJ2-3; D is perhaps TRBD2 (5 bases). The CDR3 contains 13 residues. Deletions cut 7 bases from V and 5 bases from J, with 13 bases between. Germline V CDR1 and CDR2: MNHEY, SVGAGI. Here the CDR3 DNA reads TGTGCCAGCACCGGAGGTTCATTAGATACGCAGTATTTT. This translates into CASTGGSLDTQYF.

The chain has TRBV6-6 and TRBJ1-4; 7 nucleotides agree with TRBD1. The CDR3 extends over 14 amino acids. Trimming at V came to 4 bases and at J to 8 bases, leaving 7 bases not matched to a gene. Looked up from germline, CDR1 is MNHNY and CDR2 is SVGAGI (reference sequence). CDR3 residues: CASSSDRVGEKLFF. DNA for the CDR3: TGTGCCAGCAGTTCTGACAGGGTGGGGGAAAAACTGTTTTTT.

This clonotype was picked up a small number of times. V is TRBV4-1 and J is TRBJ1-5; D is undetermined. CDR1 MGHRA and CDR2 YSYEKL come from the germline V gene. V dropped 3 bases and J dropped 3 bases, with 12 bases sitting between them. This CDR3 is built from 15 residues. This CDR3 is CASSHAPTANQPQHF. CDR3 coding DNA: TGCGCCAGCAGCCACGCCCCTACTGCCAATCAGCCCCAGCATTTT.

This clonotype was picked up many times. The gene calls are TRBV7-2 and TRBJ2-5; 14 nucleotides match TRBD2. The V gene's germline CDR1 is SGHTA and CDR2 FQGNSA. There are 16 residues in the CDR3. The junction had 7 bases not matched to a gene; V was cut back by 5 bases and J by 5 bases. CDR3 in amino acids: CASSPWTSGGKETQYF. The DNA of the CDR3 is TGTGCCAGCAGCCCCTGGACTAGCGGGGGGAAGGAGACCCAGTACTTC.

This clonotype was found a few times. V and J are TRBV4-2 and TRBJ1-2; D not certain. Per germline, CDR1 LGHNA and CDR2 YNFKEQ. The length of the CDR3 is 16 residues. Trimming pared 0 bases from V and 0 bases from J, leaving 11 bases between. DNA of the CDR3: TGTGCCAGCAGCCAAGAGGCCGGGAAAACTAACTATGGCTACACCTTC. Protein sequence: CASSQEAGKTNYGYTF.

V gene TRBV5-1 combines with J gene TRBJ1-1; tentative D call: TRBD1 (6 bases). Germline assignment: CDR1 SGHRS and CDR2 YFSETQ. The length of the CDR3 is 14 residues. V was pared by 4 bases and J by 0 bases, with 10 bases between. The CDR3 sequence is CASSRGQLNTEAFF. The CDR3 DNA reads TGCGCCAGCAGCCGCGGACAGTTGAACACTGAAGCTTTCTTT.

The chain couples TRBV10-2 to TRBJ2-7; the match to TRBD1 covers 10 bases. Germline CDR1 and CDR2: WSHSY and SAAADI. This CDR3 comprises 13 residues. V was pared by 8 bases and J by 4 bases, with 5 bases of the junction left unmatched. In DNA, the CDR3 is TGCGCCAGCTCCGGGACAGGGGTATACGAGCAGTACTTC. Protein product: CASSGTGVYEQYF.

This clonotype was seen a few times. The rearrangement joins TRBV4-2 to TRBJ2-5; TRBD2 aligns across 8 bases. This CDR3 has 14 residues. V lost 1 base to trimming and J lost 3 bases; unmatched junction nucleotides: 1. Per germline, CDR1 LGHNA and CDR2 YNFKEQ. CDR3 DNA sequence: TGTGCCAGCAGCCAAGGTAGCGGGGAAGAGACCCAGTACTTC. Translation: CASSQGSGEETQYF.

This clonotype was observed many times. The chain employs TRBV4-2 and TRBJ2-7, with D maybe TRBD2 (5 bases). V lost 0 bases and J lost 2, with 11 bases in between. CDR3 size: 15 residues. Germline CDR1 LGHNA, CDR2 YNFKEQ. The CDR3 coding sequence is TGTGCCAGCAGCCAAGATCGGGGTCTAACCTACGAGCAGTACTTC. Amino acids: CASSQDRGLTYEQYF.

This clonotype was found a few times. This chain links TRBV24-1 with TRBJ2-3, with 8 bases identical to TRBD2. Germline loops: CDR1 KGHDR, CDR2 SFDVKD. This CDR3 contains 15 residues. V dropped 9 bases and J dropped 5; count of bases not matched to a gene: 12. This chain's CDR3 is CATGVSRGGIDTQYF. CDR3 coding DNA: TGTGCCACCGGCGTATCCCGGGGGGGGATAGATACGCAGTATTTT.